The TCR beta chain described here comes from a study of blood T cells in healthy people across ages. For the study at large: When template switching was applied, about one barcoded beta molecule was captured per two T cells. Points from the study as a whole: When set beside aged donors, long-lived donors presented more naive CD4+ cells and higher diversity. Roughly linear age-related decline in beta diversity appeared, significant by age around 38.

This clonotype was detected a few times. Its matching antigen is unknown. Primed by a sample-barcoded 5' primer and a J-beta primer mix, a second PCR proceeded for about 6 to 12 cycles. A single record per CDR3 protein comes from TCRdb applying MiXCR to the 5' RACE reads. The table shows about 780,000 distinct CDR3 sequences, with under 30% occurring only once. The same sample was also used in a study of T cells of mothers and their children. That source notes: The yield was over 9 million TCR beta CDR3 reads from each mother and around 2.9 million from each child.

Sequenced material: blood. The TCR comes from a boy aged 10-17 years in good health.

The CDR3 nucleotides are TGCGCCAGCAGCTTGGAGGGCTTGACGGTCGGCGGCTACACCTTC. Protein sequence: CASSLEGLTVGGYTF. The chain joins TRBV5-1 to TRBJ1-2; D is unclear. The CDR3 consists of 15 residues. The V gene's germline CDR1 is SGHRS and CDR2 YFSETQ. Deletions cut 0 bases from V and 8 bases from J, with 17 bases between. Drawing the rest from reference TRBV5-1 and TRBJ1-2, the complete variable domain is KAGVTQTPRYLIKTRGQQVTLSCSPISGHRSVSWYQQTPGQGLQFLFEYFSETQRNKGNFPGRFSGRQFSNSRSEMNVSTLELGDSALYLCASSLEGLTVGGYTFGSGTRLTVV.